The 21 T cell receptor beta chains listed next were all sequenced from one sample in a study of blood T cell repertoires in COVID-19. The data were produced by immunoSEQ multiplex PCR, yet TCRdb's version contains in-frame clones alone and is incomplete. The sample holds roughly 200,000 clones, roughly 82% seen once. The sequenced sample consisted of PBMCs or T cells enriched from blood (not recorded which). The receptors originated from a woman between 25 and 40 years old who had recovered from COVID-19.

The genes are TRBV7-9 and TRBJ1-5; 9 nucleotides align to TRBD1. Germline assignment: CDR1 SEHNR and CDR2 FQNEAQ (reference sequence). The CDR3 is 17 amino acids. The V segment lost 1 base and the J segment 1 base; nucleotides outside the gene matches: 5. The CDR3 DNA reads TGTGCCAGCAGCTTAGGAGACGGGACAGGGAGCAATCAGCCCCAGCATTTT. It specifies CASSLGDGTGSNQPQHF.

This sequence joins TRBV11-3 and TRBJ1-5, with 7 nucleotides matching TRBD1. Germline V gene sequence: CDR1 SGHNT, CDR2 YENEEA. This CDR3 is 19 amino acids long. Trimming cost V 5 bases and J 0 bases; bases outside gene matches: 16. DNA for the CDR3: TGTGCCAGCAGCCTAATCAAGAGACAGGGCAAATATAGCAATCAGCCCCAGCATTTT. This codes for CASSLIKRQGKYSNQPQHF.

Here the CDR3 reads CAISAAGGNQPQHF. The DNA of the CDR3 is TGTGCCATCAGTGCGGCAGGGGGCAATCAGCCCCAGCATTTT. The rearrangement links TRBV10-3 to TRBJ1-5; a possible D gene is TRBD1 (6 bases). The CDR3 loop spans 14 amino acids. V lost 4 bases and J lost 2, with 9 bases in between. CDR1 is ENHRY and CDR2 is SYGVKD in the germline V gene.

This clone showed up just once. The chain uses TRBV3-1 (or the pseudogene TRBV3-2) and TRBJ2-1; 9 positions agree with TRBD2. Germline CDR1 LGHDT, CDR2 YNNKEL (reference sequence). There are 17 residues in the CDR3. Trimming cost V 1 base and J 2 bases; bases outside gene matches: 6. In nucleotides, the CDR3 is TGTGCCAGCAGCCAAGTCCCTACTAGCGGGCCCTACAATGAGCAGTTCTTC. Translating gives CASSQVPTSGPYNEQFF.

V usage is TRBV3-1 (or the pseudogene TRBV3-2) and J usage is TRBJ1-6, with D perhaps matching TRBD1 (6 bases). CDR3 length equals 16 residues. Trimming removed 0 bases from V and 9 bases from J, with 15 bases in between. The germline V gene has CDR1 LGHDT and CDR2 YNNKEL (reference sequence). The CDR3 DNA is TGTGCCAGCAGCCAAGATCGGTCCAGGGGCTCTTCACCCCTCCACTTT. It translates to CASSQDRSRGSSPLHF.

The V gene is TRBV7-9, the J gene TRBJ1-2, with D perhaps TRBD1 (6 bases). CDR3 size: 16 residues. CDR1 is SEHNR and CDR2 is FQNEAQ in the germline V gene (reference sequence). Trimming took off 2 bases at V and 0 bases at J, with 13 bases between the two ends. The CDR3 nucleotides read TGTGCCAGCAGCTTATCCCTCGCAGGGGCTAACTATGGCTACACCTTC. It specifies CASSLSLAGANYGYTF.

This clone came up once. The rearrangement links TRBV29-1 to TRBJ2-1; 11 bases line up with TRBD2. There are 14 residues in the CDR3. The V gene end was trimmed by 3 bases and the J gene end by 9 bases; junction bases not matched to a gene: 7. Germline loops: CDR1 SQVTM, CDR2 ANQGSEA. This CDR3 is CSVDRLAGGAEQFF. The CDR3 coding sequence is TGCAGCGTTGATCGGTTAGCGGGAGGGGCTGAGCAGTTCTTC.

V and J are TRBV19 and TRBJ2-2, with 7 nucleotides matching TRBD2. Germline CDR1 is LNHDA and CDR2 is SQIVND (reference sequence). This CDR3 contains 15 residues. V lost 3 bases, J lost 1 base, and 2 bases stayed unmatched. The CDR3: CASSIERENTGELFF. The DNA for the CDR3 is TGTGCCAGTAGTATTGAGCGGGAGAACACCGGGGAGCTGTTTTTT.

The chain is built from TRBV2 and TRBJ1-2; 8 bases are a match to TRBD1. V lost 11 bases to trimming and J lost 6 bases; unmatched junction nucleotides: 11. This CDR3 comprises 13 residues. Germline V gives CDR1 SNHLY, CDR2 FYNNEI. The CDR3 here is CAGILDRVNGYTF. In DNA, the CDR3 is TGTGCCGGAATATTGGACAGGGTAAATGGCTACACCTTC. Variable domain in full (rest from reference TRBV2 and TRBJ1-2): EPEVTQTPSHQVTQMGQEVILRCVPISNHLYFYWYRQILGQKVEFLVSFYNNEISEKSEIFDDQFSVERPDGSNFTLKIRSTKLEDSAMYFCAGILDRVNGYTFGSGTRLTVV.

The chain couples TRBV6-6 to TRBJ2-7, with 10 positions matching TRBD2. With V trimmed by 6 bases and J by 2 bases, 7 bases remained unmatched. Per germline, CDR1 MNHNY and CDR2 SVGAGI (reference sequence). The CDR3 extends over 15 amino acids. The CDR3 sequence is CASSRGLAEAYEQYF. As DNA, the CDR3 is TGTGCCAGCAGCCGCGGACTAGCGGAAGCCTACGAGCAGTACTTC.

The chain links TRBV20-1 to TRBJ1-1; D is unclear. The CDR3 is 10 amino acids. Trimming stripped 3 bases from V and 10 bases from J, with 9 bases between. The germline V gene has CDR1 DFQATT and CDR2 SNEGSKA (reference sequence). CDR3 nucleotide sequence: TGCAGTGCTAGTGGTCCGCGAGCTTTCTTT. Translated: CSASGPRAFF.

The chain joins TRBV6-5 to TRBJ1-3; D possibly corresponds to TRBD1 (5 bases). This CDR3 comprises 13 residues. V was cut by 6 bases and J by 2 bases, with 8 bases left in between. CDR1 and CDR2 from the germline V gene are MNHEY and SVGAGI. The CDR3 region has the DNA TGTGCCAGCAGGGCAGGGCCTGGAAACACCATATATTTT. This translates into CASRAGPGNTIYF.

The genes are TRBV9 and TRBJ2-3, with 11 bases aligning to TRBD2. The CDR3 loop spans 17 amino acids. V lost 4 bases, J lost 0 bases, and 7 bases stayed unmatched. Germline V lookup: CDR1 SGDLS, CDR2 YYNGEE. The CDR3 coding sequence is TGTGCCAGCAGCCCCGGGACTAGCGGAGTCAGCACAGATACGCAGTATTTT. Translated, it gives CASSPGTSGVSTDTQYF.

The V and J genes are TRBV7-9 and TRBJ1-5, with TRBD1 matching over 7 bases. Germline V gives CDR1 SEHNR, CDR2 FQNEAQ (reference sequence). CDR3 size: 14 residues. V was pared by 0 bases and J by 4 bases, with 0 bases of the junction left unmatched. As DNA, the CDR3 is TGTGCCAGCAGCTTAGCGGGACAGAATCAGCCCCAGCATTTT. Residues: CASSLAGQNQPQHF.

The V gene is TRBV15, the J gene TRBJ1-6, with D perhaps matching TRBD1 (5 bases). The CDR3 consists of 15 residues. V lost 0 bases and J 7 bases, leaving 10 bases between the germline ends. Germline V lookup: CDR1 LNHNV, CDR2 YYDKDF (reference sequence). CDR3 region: CATSRDGQGNSPLHF. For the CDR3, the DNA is TGTGCCACCAGCAGAGATGGCCAGGGCAATTCACCCCTCCACTTT.

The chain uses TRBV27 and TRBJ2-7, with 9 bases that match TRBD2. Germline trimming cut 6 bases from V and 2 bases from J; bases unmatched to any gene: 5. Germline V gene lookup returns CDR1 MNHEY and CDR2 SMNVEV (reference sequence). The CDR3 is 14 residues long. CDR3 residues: CASSSGTSTYEQYF. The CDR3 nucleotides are TGTGCCAGCAGCTCCGGGACTAGCACCTACGAGCAGTACTTC.

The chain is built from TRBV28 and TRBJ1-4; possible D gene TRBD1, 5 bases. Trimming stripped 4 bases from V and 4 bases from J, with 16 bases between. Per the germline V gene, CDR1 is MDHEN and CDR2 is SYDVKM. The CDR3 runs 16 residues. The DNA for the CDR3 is TGTGCCAGCAGTTCACCCACGGGGGGTATTAATGAAAAACTGTTTTTT. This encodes CASSSPTGGINEKLFF. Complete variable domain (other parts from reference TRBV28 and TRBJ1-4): DVKVTQSSRYLVKRTGEKVFLECVQDMDHENMFWYRQDPGLGLRLIYFSYDVKMKEKGDIPEGYSVSREKKERFSLILESASTNQTSMYLCASSSPTGGINEKLFFGSGTQLSVL.

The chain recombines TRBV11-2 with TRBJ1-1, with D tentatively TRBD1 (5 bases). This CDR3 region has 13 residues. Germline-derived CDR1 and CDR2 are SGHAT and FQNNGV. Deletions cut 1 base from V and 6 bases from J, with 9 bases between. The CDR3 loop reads CASSLASGAEAFF. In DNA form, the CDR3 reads TGTGCCAGCAGCTTAGCGTCGGGGGCTGAAGCTTTCTTT.

CDR3 protein: CSVASGTQYF. CDR3 in DNA: TGCAGCGTTGCTTCGGGTACGCAGTATTTT. The chain is built from TRBV29-1 and TRBJ2-3; D not resolved. This CDR3 spans 10 amino acids. V was trimmed by 4 bases and J by 8 bases, leaving 7 bases between them. The germline gives CDR1 SQVTM, CDR2 ANQGSEA.

The CDR3 bases are TGTGCCAGCAGTCTAGCGGGATACGGGGGTGATGAGCAGTTCTTC. This codes for CASSLAGYGGDEQFF. This chain joins TRBV6-2 or TRBV6-3 and TRBJ2-1; 9 nucleotides line up with TRBD2. The ends lost 5 bases at V and 8 bases at J; junction bases unmatched: 10. CDR3 size: 15 residues. Germline loops: CDR1 MNHEY, CDR2 SVGEGT.

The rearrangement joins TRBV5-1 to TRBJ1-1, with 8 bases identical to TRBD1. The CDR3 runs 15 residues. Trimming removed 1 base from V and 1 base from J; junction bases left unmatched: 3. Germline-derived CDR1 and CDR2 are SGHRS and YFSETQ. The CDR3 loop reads CASSLSGTGNTEAFF. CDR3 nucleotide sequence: TGCGCCAGCAGCTTGTCCGGGACAGGGAACACTGAAGCTTTCTTT.